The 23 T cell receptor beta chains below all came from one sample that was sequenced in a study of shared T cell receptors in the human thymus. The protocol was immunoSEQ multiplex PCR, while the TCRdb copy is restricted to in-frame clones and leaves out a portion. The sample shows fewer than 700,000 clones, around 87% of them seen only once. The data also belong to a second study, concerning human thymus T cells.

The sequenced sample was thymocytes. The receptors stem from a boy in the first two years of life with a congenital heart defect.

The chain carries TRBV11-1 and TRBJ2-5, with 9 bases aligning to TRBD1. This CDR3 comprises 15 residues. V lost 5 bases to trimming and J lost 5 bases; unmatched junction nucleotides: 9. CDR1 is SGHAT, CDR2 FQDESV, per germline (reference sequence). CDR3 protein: CASSTRQGGGETQYF. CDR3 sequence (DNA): TGTGCCAGCAGCACCCGACAGGGGGGTGGGGAGACCCAGTACTTC.

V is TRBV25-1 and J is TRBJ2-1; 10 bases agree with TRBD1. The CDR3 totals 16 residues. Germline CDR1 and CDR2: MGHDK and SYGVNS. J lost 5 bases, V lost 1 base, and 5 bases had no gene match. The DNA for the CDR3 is TGTGCCAGCAGTGAATGGGGGACAGGGGCGGACAATGAGCAGTTCTTC. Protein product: CASSEWGTGADNEQFF.

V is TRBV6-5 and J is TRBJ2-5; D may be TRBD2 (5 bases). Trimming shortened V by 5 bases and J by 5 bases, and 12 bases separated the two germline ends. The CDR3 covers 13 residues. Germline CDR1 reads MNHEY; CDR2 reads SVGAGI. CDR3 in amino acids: CASSNPREETQYF. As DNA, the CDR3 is TGTGCCAGCAGTAACCCTAGGGAGGAGACCCAGTACTTC.

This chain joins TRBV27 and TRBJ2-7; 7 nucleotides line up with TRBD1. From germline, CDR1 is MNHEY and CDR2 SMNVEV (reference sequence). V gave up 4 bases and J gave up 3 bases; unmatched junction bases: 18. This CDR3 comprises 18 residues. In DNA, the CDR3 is TGTGCCAGCAGTTCACTCCGCCCGCAAGGGGGCGACGGCTACGAGCAGTACTTC. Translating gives CASSSLRPQGGDGYEQYF.

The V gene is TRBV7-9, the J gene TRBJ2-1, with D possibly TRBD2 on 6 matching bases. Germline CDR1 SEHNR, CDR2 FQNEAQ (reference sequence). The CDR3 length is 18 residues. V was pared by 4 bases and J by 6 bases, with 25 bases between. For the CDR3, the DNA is TGTGCCAGCAGCTCCCTGTCGGCGGGACGACCATTCGGCAATGAGCAGTTCTTC. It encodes CASSSLSAGRPFGNEQFF.

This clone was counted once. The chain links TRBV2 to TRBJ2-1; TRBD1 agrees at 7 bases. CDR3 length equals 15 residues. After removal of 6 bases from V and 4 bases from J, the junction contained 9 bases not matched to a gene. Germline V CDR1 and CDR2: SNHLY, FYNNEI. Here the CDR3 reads CASSLDRATYNEQFF. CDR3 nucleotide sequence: TGTGCCAGCAGCCTAGACAGGGCGACATACAATGAGCAGTTCTTC.

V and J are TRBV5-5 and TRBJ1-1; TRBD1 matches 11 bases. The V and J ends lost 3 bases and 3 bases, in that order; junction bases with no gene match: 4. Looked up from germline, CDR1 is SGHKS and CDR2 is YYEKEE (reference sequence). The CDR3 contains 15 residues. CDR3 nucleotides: TGTGCCAGCAGCTCGGACAGGGGGCCGGACACTGAAGCTTTCTTT. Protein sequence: CASSSDRGPDTEAFF.

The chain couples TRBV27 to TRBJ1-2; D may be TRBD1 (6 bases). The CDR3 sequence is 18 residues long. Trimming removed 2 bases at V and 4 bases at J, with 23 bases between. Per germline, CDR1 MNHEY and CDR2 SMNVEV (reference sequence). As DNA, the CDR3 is TGTGCCAGCAGTTTAGGTACCGCCTGGGGGCCGCAGGGCTATGGCTACACCTTC. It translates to CASSLGTAWGPQGYGYTF.

CDR3 protein: CASSTGDRGRGSYEQYF. CDR3 coding DNA: TGTGCCAGCAGCACGGGGGACAGGGGGCGCGGTTCCTACGAGCAGTACTTC. V and J are TRBV7-8 and TRBJ2-7; 12 bases are shared with TRBD1. Germline V gives CDR1 SGHVS, CDR2 FQNEAQ. The J segment lost 1 base and the V segment lost 5 bases, leaving 9 bases of the junction unmatched. The CDR3 contains 17 residues.

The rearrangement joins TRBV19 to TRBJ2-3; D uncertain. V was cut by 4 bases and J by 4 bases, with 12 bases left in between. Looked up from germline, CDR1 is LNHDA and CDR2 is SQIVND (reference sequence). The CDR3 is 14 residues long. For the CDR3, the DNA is TGTGCCAGTAGTAATCGTGTTCTTGCAGATACGCAGTATTTT. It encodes CASSNRVLADTQYF.

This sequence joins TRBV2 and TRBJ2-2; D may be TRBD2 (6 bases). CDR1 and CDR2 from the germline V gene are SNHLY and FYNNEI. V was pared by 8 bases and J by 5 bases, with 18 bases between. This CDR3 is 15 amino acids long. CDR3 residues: CASDKTTGDTGELFF. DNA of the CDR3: TGTGCCAGCGACAAAACTACGGGAGATACCGGGGAGCTGTTTTTT.

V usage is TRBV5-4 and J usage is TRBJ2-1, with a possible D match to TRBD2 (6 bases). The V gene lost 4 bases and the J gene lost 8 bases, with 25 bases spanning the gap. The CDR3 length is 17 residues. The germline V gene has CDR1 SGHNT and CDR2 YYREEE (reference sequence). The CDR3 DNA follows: TGTGCCAGCAGCGGAACCCAACTAGCAGCGGGCTTCGATGAGCAGTTCTTC. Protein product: CASSGTQLAAGFDEQFF. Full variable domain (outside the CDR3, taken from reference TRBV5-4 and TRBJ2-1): ETGVTQSPTHLIKTRGQQVTLRCSSQSGHNTVSWYQQALGQGPQFIFQYYREEENGRGNFPPRFSGLQFPNYSSELNVNALELDDSALYLCASSGTQLAAGFDEQFFGPGTRLTVL.

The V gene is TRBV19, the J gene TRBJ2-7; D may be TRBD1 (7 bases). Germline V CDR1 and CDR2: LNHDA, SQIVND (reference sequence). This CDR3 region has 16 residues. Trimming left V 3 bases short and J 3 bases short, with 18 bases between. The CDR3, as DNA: TGTGCCAGTAGTATGGACCCCAGGGGGGTCGGCTACGAGCAGTACTTC. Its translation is CASSMDPRGVGYEQYF.

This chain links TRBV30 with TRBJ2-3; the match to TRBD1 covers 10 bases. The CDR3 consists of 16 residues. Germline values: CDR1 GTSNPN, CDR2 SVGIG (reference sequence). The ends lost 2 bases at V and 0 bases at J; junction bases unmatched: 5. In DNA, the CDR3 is TGTGCCTGGAGTCCCCGGGACAGGGGCAGCACAGATACGCAGTATTTT. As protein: CAWSPRDRGSTDTQYF.

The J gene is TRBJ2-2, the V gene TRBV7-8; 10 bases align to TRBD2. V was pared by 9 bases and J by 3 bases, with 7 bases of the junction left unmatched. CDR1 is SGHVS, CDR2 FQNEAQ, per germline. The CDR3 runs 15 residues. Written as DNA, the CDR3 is TGTGCCAGGGATCCTAGCGGGAGAGACACCGGGGAGCTGTTTTTT. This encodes CARDPSGRDTGELFF.

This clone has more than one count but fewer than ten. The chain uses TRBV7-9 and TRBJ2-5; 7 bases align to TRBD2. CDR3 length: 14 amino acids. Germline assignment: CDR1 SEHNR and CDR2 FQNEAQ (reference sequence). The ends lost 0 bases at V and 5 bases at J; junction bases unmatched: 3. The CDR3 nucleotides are TGTGCCAGCAGCTTAGCAGGGGAGGGGGAGACCCAGTACTTC. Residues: CASSLAGEGETQYF.

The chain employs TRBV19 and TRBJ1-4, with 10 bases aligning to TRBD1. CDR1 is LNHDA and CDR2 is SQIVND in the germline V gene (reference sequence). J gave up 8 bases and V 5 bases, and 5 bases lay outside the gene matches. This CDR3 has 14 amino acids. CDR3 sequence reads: CASSPGTGEEKLFF. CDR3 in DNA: TGTGCCAGTAGTCCCGGGACAGGGGAAGAAAAACTGTTTTTT.

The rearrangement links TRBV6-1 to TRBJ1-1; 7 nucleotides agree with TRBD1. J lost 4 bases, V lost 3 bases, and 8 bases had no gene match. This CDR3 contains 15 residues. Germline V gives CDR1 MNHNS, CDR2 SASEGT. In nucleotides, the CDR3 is TGTGCCAGCAGTGACCTCCAGGGGGATCTCACTGAAGCTTTCTTT. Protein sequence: CASSDLQGDLTEAFF.

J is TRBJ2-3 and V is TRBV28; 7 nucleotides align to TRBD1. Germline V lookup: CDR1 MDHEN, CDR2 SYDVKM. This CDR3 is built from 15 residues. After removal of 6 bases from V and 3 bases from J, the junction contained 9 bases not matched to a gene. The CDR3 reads CASSPHRGGTDTQYF. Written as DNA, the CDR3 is TGTGCCAGCAGCCCACACAGGGGCGGGACAGATACGCAGTATTTT.

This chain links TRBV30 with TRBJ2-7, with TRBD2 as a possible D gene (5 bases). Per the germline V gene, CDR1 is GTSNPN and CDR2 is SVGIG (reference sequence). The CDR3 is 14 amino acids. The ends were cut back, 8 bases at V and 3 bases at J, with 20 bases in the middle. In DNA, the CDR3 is TGTGCCCACAACCCCGGAGGCCAAAACTACGAGCAGTACTTC. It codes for CAHNPGGQNYEQYF.

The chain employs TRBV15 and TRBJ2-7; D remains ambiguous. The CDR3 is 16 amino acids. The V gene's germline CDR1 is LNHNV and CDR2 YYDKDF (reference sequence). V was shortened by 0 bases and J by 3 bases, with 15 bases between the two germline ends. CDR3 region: CATSRDRFFRYYEQYF. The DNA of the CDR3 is TGTGCCACCAGCAGAGATCGTTTCTTTCGCTACTACGAGCAGTACTTC.

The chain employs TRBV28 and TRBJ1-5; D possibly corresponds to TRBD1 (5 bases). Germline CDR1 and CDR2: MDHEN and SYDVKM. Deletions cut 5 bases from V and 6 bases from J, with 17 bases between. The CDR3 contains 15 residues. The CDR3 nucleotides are TGTGCCAGCAGTCACGGACGGGGGGGGAGTCAGCCCCAGCATTTT. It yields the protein CASSHGRGGSQPQHF.

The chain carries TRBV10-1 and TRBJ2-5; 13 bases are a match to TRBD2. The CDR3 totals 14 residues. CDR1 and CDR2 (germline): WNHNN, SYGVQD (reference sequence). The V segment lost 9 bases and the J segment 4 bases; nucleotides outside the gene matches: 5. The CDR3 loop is CARTRLAGGETQYF. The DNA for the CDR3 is TGCGCCAGGACCCGACTAGCGGGAGGAGAGACCCAGTACTTC.